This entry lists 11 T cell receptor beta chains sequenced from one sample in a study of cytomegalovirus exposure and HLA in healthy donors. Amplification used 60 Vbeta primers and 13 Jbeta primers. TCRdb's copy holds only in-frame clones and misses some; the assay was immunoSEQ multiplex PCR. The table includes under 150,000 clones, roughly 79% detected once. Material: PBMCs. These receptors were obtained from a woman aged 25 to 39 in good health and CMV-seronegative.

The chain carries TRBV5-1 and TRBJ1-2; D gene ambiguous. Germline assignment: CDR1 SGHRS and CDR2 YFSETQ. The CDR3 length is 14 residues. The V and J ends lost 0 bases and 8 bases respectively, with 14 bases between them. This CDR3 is CASSLDPGWEGYTF. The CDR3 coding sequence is TGCGCCAGCAGCTTGGATCCGGGATGGGAGGGCTACACCTTC.

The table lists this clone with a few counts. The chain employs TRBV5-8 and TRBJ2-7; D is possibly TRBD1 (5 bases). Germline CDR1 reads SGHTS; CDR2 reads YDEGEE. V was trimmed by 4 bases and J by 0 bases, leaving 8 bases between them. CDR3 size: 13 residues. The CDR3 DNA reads TGTGCCAGCAGCCCGACAGTCTCCTACGAGCAGTACTTC. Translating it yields CASSPTVSYEQYF.

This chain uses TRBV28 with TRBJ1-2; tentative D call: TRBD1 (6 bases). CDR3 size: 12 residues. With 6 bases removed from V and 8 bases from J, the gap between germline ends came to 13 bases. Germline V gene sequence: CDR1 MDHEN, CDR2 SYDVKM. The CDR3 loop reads CASSTGPEGYTF. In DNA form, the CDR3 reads TGTGCCAGCAGCACAGGGCCGGAGGGCTACACCTTC.

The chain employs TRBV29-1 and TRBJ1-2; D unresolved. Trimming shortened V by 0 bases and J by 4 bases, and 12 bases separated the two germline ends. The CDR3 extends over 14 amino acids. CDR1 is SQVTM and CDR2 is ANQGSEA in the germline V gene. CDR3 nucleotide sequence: TGCAGCGTTGAAGATCTAGATTTTCGCTATGGCTACACCTTC. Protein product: CSVEDLDFRYGYTF.

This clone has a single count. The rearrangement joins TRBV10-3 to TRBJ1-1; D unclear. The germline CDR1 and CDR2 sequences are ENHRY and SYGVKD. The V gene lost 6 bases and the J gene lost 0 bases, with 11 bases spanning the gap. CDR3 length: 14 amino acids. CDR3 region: CAISDMRMNTEAFF. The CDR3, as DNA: TGTGCCATCAGCGACATGAGAATGAACACTGAAGCTTTCTTT.

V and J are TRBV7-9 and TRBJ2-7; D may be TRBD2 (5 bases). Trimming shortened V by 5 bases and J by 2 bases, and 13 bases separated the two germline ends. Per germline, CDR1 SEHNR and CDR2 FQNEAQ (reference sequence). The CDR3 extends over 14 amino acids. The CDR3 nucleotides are TGTGCCAGCAGCCCAACGGGGTTTCCCTACGAGCAGTACTTC. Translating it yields CASSPTGFPYEQYF.

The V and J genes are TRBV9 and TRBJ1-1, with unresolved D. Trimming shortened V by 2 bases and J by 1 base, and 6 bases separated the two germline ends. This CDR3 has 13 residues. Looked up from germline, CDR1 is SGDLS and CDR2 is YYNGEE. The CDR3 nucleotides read TGTGCCAGCAGCGTGGGCACGAACACTGAAGCTTTCTTT. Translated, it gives CASSVGTNTEAFF.

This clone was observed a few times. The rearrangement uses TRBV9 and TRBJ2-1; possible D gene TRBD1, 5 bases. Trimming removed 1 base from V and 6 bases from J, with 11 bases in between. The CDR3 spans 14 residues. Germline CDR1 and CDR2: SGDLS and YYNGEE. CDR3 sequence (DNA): TGTGCCAGCAGCGTATCCCAGGGCGGCAATGAGCAGTTCTTC. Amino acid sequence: CASSVSQGGNEQFF.

CDR3 sequence reads: CASSQNAGQGGEAFF. CDR3 in DNA: TGTGCCAGCAGCCAAAATGCGGGACAGGGGGGCGAAGCTTTCTTT. The chain is built from TRBV4-2 and TRBJ1-1; 11 bases agree with TRBD1. The V gene end was trimmed by 2 bases and the J gene end by 8 bases; junction bases not matched to a gene: 7. CDR3 length: 15 amino acids. Per germline, CDR1 LGHNA and CDR2 YNFKEQ.

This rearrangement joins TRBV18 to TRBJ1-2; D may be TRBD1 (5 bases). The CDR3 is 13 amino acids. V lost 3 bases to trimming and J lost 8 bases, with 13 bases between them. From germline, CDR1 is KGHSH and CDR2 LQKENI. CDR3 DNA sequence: TGTGCCAGCTCACCGGGACTCTTAGAGGGCTACACCTTC. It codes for CASSPGLLEGYTF.

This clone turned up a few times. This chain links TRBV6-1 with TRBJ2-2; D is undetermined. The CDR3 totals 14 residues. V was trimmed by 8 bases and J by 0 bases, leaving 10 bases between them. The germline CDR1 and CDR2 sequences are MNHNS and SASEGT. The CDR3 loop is CASLHFANTGELFF. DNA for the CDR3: TGTGCCAGCCTTCACTTCGCGAACACCGGGGAGCTGTTTTTT.